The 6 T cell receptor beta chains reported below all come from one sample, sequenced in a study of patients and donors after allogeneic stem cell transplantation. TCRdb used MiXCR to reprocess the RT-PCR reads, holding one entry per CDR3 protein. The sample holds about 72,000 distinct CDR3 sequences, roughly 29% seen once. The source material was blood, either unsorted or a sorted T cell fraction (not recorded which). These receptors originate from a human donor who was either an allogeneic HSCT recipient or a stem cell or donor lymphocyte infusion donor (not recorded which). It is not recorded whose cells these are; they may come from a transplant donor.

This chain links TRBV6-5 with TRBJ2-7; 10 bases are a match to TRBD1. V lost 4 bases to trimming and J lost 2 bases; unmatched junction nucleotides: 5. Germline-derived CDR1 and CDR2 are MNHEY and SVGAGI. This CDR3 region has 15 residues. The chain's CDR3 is CASSLFGTGAYEQYF. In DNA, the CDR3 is TGTGCCAGCAGTTTGTTTGGGACAGGGGCCTACGAGCAGTACTTC.

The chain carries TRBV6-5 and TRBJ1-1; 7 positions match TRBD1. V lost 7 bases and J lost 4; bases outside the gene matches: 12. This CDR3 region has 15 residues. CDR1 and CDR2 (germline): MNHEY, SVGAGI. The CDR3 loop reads CASTVATRGGTEAFF. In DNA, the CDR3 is TGTGCCAGCACCGTGGCCACCAGGGGGGGCACTGAAGCTTTCTTT.

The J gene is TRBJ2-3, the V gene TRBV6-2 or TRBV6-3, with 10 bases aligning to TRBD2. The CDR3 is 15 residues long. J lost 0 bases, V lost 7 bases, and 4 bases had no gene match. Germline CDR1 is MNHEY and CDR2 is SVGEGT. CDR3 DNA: TGTGCCAGCAAGGGACTAGCGACTAGCACAGATACGCAGTATTTT. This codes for CASKGLATSTDTQYF.

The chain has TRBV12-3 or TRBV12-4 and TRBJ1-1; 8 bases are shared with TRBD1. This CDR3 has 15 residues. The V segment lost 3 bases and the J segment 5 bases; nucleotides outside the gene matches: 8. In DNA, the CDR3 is TGTGCCAGCAGTTTTCACGGGAACAGGGGGACTGAAGCTTTCTTT. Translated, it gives CASSFHGNRGTEAFF.

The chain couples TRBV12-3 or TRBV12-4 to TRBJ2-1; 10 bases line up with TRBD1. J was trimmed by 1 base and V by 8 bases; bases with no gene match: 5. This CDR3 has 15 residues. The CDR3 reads CASCEGQGSYNEQFF. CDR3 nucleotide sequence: TGTGCCAGCTGTGAGGGACAGGGGTCCTACAATGAGCAGTTCTTC.

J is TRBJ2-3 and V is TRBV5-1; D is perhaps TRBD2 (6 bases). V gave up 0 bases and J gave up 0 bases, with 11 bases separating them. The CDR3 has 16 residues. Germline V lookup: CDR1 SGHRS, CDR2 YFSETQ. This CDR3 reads CASSLAPGTSTDTQYF. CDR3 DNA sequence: TGCGCCAGCAGCTTGGCCCCGGGGACTAGCACAGATACGCAGTATTTT.